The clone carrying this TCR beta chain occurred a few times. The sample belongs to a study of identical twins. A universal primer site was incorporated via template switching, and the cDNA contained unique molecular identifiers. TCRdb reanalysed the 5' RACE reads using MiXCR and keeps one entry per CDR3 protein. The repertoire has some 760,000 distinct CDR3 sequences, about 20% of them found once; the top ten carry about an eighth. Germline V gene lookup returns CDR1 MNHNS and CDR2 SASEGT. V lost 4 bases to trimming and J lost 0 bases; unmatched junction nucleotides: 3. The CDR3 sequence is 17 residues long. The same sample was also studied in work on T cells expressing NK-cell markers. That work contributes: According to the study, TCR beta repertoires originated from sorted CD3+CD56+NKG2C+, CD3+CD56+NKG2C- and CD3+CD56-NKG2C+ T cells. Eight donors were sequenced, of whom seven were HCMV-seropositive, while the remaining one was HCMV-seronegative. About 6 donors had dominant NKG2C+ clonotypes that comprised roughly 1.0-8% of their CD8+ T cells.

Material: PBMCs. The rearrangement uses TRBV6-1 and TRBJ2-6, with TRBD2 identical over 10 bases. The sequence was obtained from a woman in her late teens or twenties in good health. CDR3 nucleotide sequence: TGTGCCAGCAGTGGACTAGCGGGTTACTCTGGGGCCAACGTCCTGACTTTC. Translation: CASSGLAGYSGANVLTF.